This is a list of T cell receptor beta chains from one sample in a study of Graves' ophthalmopathy and Graves' hyperthyroidism. TCRdb independently ran MiXCR on the multiplex PCR reads; one entry per CDR3 protein. The sample holds about 1.2 million distinct CDR3 sequences; about 36% are singletons and the top ten take 8.5% to 14%. The sequenced sample was peripheral blood or thyroid tissue (not recorded which). The source of these receptors is an adult man with Graves' hyperthyroidism. The CDR3 runs from the conserved cysteine through the conserved F or W.

V	J	CDR3
TRBV29-1	TRBJ2-7	CSVELGAYEQYF
TRBV6-5	TRBJ2-7	CASSYSRQIYEQYF
TRBV19	TRBJ2-5	CATAPGGALETQYF
TRBV12-3/TRBV12-4	TRBJ2-7	CASSLTWRQKSFF
TRBV15	TRBJ1-1	CATSNSVGGEAFF
TRBV5-1	TRBJ1-3	CASSLDAGGFGNTIYF
TRBV5-1	TRBJ1-6	CASSSRDRHSPLHF
TRBV18	TRBJ1-2	CASSPTLDDYGYTF
TRBV5-1	TRBJ2-6	CASSLGQGAAGANVLTF
TRBV20-1	TRBJ2-7	CSANPGLQGWGEQYF
TRBV12-5	TRBJ2-5	CASGFDSRGTQYF
TRBV7-2	TRBJ2-5	CASRPAGHLGGETQYF
TRBV7-9	TRBJ1-1	CASSRQGLTLTNTEAFF
TRBV5-6	TRBJ1-1	CASTPLDRGFTEAFF
TRBV9	TRBJ1-2	CASSVDEEGYTF
TRBV5-1	TRBJ2-2	CASSLGSSVDTGELFF
TRBV29-1	TRBJ1-3	CSVEDRGQRNTIYF
TRBV10-3	TRBJ2-7	CAIITETYEQYF
TRBV10-3	TRBJ1-1	CAISESTEAFF
TRBV29-1	TRBJ2-5	CSVFLDQETQYF
TRBV20-1	TRBJ1-4	CSASDTGPEKLFF
TRBV24-1	TRBJ1-2	CATSDWGLYGYTF